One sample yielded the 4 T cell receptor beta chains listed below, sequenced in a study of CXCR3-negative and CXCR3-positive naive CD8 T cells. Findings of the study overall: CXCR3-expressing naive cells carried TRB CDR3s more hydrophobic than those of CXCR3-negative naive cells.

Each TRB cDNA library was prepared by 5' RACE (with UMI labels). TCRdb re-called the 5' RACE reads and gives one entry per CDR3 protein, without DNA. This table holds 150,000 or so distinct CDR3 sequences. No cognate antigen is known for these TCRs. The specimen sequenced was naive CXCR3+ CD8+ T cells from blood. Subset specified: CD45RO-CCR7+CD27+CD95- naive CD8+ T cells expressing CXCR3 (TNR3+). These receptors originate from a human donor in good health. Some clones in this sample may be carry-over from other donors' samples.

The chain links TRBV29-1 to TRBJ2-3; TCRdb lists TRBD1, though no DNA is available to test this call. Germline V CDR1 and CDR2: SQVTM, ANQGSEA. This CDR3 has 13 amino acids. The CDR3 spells CSVEGQGSDTQYF.

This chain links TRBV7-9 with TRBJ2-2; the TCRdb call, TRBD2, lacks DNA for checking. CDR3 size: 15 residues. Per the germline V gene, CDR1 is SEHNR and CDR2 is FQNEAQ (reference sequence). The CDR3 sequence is CASSSTSGTIGELFF.

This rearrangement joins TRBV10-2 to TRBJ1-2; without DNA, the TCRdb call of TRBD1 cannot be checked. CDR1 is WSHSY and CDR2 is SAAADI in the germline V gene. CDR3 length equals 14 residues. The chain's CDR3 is CASSGTGYNYGYTF.

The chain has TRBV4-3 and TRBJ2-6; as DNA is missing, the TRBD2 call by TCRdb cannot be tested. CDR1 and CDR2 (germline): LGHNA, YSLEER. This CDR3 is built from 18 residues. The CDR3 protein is CASSLSSGGPTGANVLTF.